The 10 T cell receptor beta chains below come from one sample, sequenced in a study of T cell repertoires in cytomegalovirus infection. TCRdb used MiXCR to reprocess the reads, holding one entry per CDR3 protein. The sample consists of under 200,000 distinct CDR3 sequences, about a fifth of them appearing once. Their antigens are not known. The source material was CD8+ T cells from cultured PBMCs, sampled from culture after CMV antigen stimulation. All receptors come from a human donor in good health (CMV status not recorded). Some clones in this sample may be carry-over from other donors' samples.

The chain has TRBV6-1 and TRBJ2-2, with D possibly matching TRBD1 (5 bases). Germline V gene lookup returns CDR1 MNHNS and CDR2 SASEGT. Trimming took 7 bases from V and 0 from J, leaving 9 bases between them. The CDR3 spans 14 residues. For the CDR3, the DNA is TGTGCCAGCAAGGGCAGGGCGAACACCGGGGAGCTGTTTTTT. It encodes CASKGRANTGELFF.

This clonotype was seen more than once but under ten times. The chain employs TRBV12-3 or TRBV12-4 and TRBJ2-5, with D perhaps assigned TRBD1 or TRBD2 (6 bases each). CDR3 length: 13 amino acids. With 5 bases removed from V and 4 bases from J, the gap between germline ends came to 11 bases. CDR3 loop: CASSEGGVETQYF. As DNA, the CDR3 is TGTGCCAGCAGTGAGGGGGGAGTAGAGACCCAGTACTTC.

The table lists this clonotype with a few counts. The V call is TRBV7-8, the J call TRBJ2-1, with 7 bases matching TRBD1. This CDR3 is built from 16 residues. Trimming at V came to 5 bases and at J to 0 bases, leaving 7 bases not matched to a gene. The V gene's germline CDR1 is SGHVS and CDR2 FQNEAQ. In nucleotides, the CDR3 is TGTGCCAGCAGCGCCAGACAGGGCGTCTCCTACAATGAGCAGTTCTTC. Translating it yields CASSARQGVSYNEQFF.

This chain joins TRBV7-2 and TRBJ2-3, with TRBD2 matching 8 bases. Germline V lookup: CDR1 SGHTA, CDR2 FQGNSA. V lost 0 bases to trimming and J lost 9 bases; unmatched junction nucleotides: 5. CDR3 length: 14 amino acids. CDR3 in amino acids: CASSLAPSGGTQYF. The CDR3 bases are TGTGCCAGCAGCTTAGCGCCGTCGGGAGGGACGCAGTATTTT.

This clonotype was observed many times. The rearrangement uses TRBV7-8 and TRBJ2-5; TRBD1 or TRBD2 may be the D gene (6 bases each). The CDR3 spans 14 residues. The germline V and J ends were trimmed by 5 bases and 4 bases, with 14 bases remaining between them. Germline CDR1 SGHVS, CDR2 FQNEAQ. CDR3 sequence reads: CASSLRGAPETQYF. CDR3 sequence (DNA): TGTGCCAGCAGCCTTAGGGGGGCCCCAGAGACCCAGTACTTC.

This clonotype has ten or more counts. This chain uses TRBV2 with TRBJ1-2; D is undetermined. Germline V gives CDR1 SNHLY, CDR2 FYNNEI. Trimming removed 7 bases at V and 3 bases at J, with 18 bases between. The CDR3 contains 15 residues. CDR3 loop: CASTTYDGEYYGYTF. The CDR3 nucleotides are TGTGCCAGCACCACCTATGATGGGGAGTACTATGGCTACACCTTC.

J is TRBJ2-7 and V is TRBV7-9; 8 nucleotides agree with TRBD1. With V trimmed by 5 bases and J by 0 bases, 9 bases remained unmatched. The CDR3 extends over 16 amino acids. Per the germline V gene, CDR1 is SEHNR and CDR2 is FQNEAQ (reference sequence). This CDR3 is CASSPLAGQGSYEQYF. The CDR3 bases are TGTGCCAGCAGCCCCCTTGCCGGACAGGGCTCCTACGAGCAGTACTTC.

The CDR3 DNA reads TGTGCCAGCAGTACTAACCGGGACGTTAACACTGAAGCTTTCTTT. Its protein is CASSTNRDVNTEAFF. The V and J genes are TRBV27 and TRBJ1-1; tentative D call: TRBD1 (5 bases). CDR1 is MNHEY and CDR2 is SMNVEV in the germline V gene (reference sequence). This CDR3 is built from 15 residues. Deletions cut 5 bases from V and 2 bases from J, with 15 bases between.

Many counts were recorded for this clonotype. The genes are TRBV5-5 and TRBJ1-3; D is unresolved. Germline CDR1 and CDR2: SGHKS and YYEKEE (reference sequence). The CDR3 sequence is 15 residues long. Trimming shortened V by 6 bases and J by 0 bases, and 13 bases separated the two germline ends. The CDR3 nucleotides are TGTGCCAGCAACGTGGGGTCCCGCTCTGGAAACACCATATATTTT. Its translation: CASNVGSRSGNTIYF.

The CDR3 protein is CASSVKSWGGPYNEQFF. As DNA, the CDR3 is TGTGCCAGCAGCGTCAAAAGCTGGGGGGGGCCTTACAATGAGCAGTTCTTC. V and J are TRBV9 and TRBJ2-1; TRBD2 might be the D (7 bases). CDR1 and CDR2 (germline): SGDLS, YYNGEE. The CDR3 is 17 residues long. Trimming pared 2 bases from V and 4 bases from J, leaving 19 bases between.